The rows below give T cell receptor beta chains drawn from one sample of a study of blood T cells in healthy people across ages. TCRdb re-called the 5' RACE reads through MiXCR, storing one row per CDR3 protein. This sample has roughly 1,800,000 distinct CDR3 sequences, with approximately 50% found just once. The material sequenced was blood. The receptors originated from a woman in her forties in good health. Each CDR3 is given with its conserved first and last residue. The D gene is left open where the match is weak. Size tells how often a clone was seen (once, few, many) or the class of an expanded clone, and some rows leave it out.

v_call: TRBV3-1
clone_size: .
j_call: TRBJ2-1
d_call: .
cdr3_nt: TGTGCCAGCAGCCAAAGGGGTTACAATGAGCAGTTCTTC
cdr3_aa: CASSQRGYNEQFF

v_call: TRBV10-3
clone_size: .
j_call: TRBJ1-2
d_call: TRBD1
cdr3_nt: TGTGCCATCAGCCAGGGGGCGGTCTATGGCTACACCTTC
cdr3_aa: CAISQGAVYGYTF

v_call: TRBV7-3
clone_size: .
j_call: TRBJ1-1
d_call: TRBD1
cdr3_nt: TGTGCCAGCAGCCCGTCAGGGGGCCACACTGAAGCTTTCTTT
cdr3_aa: CASSPSGGHTEAFF

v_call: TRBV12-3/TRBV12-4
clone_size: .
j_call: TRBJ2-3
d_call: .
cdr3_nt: TGTGCCAGCAGTCCCAGGGGGCGAGCGGGGGCCCCAGATACGCAGTATTTT
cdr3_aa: CASSPRGRAGAPDTQYF

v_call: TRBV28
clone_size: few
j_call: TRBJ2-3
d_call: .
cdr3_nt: TGTGCCAGCAGTAAGACAGAGGGGATAGATACGCAGTATTTT
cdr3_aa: CASSKTEGIDTQYF

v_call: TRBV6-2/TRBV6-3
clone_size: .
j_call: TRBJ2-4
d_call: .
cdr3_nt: TGTGCCGGCACCGTAAGGGGATGGGAAAACATCCAGTACTTC
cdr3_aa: CAGTVRGWENIQYF

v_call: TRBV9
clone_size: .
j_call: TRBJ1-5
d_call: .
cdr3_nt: TGTGCCAGCAGCCCCGGGGGAGGGGGTGCTGGACAGCCCCAGCATTTT
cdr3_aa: CASSPGGGGAGQPQHF

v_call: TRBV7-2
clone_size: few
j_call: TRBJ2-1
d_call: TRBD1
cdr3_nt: TGTGCCAGCAGCTTCCCCCGGGACAGCTGGGGGAATGAGCAGTTCTTC
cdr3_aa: CASSFPRDSWGNEQFF

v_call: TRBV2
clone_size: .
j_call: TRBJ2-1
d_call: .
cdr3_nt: TGTGCCACCGTAGGGGGGGTTGATGAGCAGTTCTTC
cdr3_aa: CATVGGVDEQFF

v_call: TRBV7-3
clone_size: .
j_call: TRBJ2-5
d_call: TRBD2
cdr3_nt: TGTGCCAGCAGTCTAAAAGCGGGGATGGAGACCCAGTACTTC
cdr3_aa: CASSLKAGMETQYF

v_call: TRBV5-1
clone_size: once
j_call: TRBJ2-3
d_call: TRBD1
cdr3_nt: TGCGCCAGCAGCTTCGGACAGGGGGCAGAAGATACGCAGTATTTT
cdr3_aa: CASSFGQGAEDTQYF

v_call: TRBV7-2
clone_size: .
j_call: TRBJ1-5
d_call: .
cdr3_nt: TGTGCCAGCAGCTTAGATGTCGGGCAGCCCCAGCATTTT
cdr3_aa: CASSLDVGQPQHF

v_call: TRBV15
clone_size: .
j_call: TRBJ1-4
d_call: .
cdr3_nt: TGTGCCACCAGCAGACTGAGGCAGGAGGAGGACGAAAAACTGTTTTTT
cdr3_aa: CATSRLRQEEDEKLFF

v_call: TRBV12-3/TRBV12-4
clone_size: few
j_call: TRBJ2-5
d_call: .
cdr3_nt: TGTGCCAGCAGATTGGCAGCCGGAGAGACCCAGTACTTC
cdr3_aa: CASRLAAGETQYF

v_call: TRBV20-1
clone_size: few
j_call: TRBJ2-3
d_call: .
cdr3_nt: TGCAGTGCTAAGGCAGGTTCAGATACGCAGTATTTT
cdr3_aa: CSAKAGSDTQYF

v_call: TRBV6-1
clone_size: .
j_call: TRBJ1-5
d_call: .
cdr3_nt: TGTGCCAGCAGTGTGACAGCTGGCAATCAGCCCCAGCATTTT
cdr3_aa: CASSVTAGNQPQHF

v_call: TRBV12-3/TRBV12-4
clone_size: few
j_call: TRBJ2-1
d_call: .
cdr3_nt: TGTGCCAGCAGTTCGGAACAGGGCTCCTACAATGAGCAGTTCTTC
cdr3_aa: CASSSEQGSYNEQFF

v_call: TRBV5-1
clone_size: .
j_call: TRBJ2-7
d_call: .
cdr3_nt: TGCGCCAGCAGCGTAAACATGGACTACGAGCAGTACTTC
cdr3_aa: CASSVNMDYEQYF

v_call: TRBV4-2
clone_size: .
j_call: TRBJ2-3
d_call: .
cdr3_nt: TGTGCCAGCAGCCAAGAACTTAGGGAAGATACGCAGTATTTT
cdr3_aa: CASSQELREDTQYF

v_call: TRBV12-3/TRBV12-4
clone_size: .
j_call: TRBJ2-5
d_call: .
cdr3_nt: TGTGCCAGCAGTTTAAGGAGGCGGACCCAAAGAGAGAACCAGTACTTC
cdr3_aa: CASSLRRRTQRENQYF

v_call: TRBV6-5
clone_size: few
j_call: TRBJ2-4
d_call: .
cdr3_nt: TGTGCCAGCAGTTTTTCAAACATTCAGTACTTC
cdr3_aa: CASSFSNIQYF

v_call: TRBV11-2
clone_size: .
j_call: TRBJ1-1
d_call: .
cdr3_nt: TGTGCCAGCAGCTTAGAGACATCTAACACTGAAGCTTTCTTT
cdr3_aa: CASSLETSNTEAFF

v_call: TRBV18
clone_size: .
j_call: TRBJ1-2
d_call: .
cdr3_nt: TGTGCCAGCTCACCACCTAGACAGTTCGGCTATGGCTACACCTTC
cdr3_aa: CASSPPRQFGYGYTF

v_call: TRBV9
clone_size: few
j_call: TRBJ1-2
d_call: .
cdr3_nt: TGTGCCAGCAGCGTAGATACGGGGGGCTATGGCTACACCTTC
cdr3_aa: CASSVDTGGYGYTF

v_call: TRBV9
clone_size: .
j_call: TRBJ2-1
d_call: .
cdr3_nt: TGTGCCAGCAGCGAGGAGCAAGCGCCCTTGGATGAGCAGTTCTTC
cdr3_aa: CASSEEQAPLDEQFF

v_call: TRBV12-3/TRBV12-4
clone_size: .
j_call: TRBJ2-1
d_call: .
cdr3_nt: TGTGCCAGCAGTTTTGGTGGTAAAAGGGAGGATGAGCAGTTCTTC
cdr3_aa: CASSFGGKREDEQFF

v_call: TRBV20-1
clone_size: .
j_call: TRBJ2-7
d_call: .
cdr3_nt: TGCAGTGCTAGAGGGAGGGACCTCCTAACCTACAATGAGCAGTACTTC
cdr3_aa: CSARGRDLLTYNEQYF

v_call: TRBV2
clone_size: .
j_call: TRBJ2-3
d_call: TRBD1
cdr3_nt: TGTGCCAGCAGTGACGGACAGGGGGTCCCCTCCTGGAATACGCAGTATTTT
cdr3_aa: CASSDGQGVPSWNTQYF

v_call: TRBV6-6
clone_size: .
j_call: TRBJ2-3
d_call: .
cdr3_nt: TGTGCCAGCAGTTACACGATTTTTAGGGGGAGGACAGATACGCAGTATTTT
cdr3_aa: CASSYTIFRGRTDTQYF

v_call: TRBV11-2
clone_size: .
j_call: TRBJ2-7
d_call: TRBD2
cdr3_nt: TGTGCCAGCAGCCACGTAGCGGGGGATATTTACGAGCAGTACTTC
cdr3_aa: CASSHVAGDIYEQYF

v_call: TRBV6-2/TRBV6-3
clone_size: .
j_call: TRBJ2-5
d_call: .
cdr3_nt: TGTGCCAGCAGCCAAGTAAACCAAGGGACCCAGTATTTC
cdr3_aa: CASSQVNQGTQYF

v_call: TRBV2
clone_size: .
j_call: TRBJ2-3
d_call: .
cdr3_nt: TGTGCCAGCAGCCGGGACTGGTCCACAGATACGCAGTATTTT
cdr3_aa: CASSRDWSTDTQYF

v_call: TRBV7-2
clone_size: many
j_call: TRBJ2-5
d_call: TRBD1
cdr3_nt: TGTGCCAGCAGCGCCCCGGGGACAGGGGTAGAGACCCAGTACTTC
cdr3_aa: CASSAPGTGVETQYF

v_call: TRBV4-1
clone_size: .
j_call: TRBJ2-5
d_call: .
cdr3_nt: TGCGCCAGCAGCCCGCCCGGGACGCCAGTCCAAGAGACCCAGTACTTC
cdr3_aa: CASSPPGTPVQETQYF

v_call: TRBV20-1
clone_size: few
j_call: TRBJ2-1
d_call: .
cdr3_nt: TGCAGTGCTAGAGAACAAGGTGGACTCCTCAATGAGCAGTTCTTC
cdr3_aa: CSAREQGGLLNEQFF

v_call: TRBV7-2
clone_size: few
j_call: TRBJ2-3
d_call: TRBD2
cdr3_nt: TGTGCCAGCAGCTTAGCGGGTGGTAGCGGGGAGTATTTT
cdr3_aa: CASSLAGGSGEYF

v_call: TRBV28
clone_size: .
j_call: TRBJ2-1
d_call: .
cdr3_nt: TGTGCCAGCAGTTTACCAGCCCCCGGGACACACAATGAGCAGTTCTTC
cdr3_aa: CASSLPAPGTHNEQFF

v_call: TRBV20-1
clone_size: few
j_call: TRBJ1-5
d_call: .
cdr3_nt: TGCAGTGCTAGAGGCCCCACGGGGCAGCCCCAGCATTTT
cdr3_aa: CSARGPTGQPQHF

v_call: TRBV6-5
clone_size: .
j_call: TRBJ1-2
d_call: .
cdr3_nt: TGTGCCAGCAGTGCGACAGAACATTATGGCTACACCTTC
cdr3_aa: CASSATEHYGYTF

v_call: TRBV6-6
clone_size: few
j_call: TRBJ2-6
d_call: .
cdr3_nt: TGTGCCAGCAGACAGGGAACCCCTGGGGCCAACGTCCTGACTTTC
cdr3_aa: CASRQGTPGANVLTF

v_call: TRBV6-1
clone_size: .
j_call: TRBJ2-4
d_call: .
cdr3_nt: TGTGCCAGCACCCTGGGGAGAGAAACTCTAGCCAAAAACATTCAGTACTTC
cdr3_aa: CASTLGRETLAKNIQYF

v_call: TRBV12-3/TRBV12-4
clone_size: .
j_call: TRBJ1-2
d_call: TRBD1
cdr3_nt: TGTGCCAGCAGTTTATCGGGACAGGGGGAAAGAAATGGCTACACCTTC
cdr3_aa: CASSLSGQGERNGYTF

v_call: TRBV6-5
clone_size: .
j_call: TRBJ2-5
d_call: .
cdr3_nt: TGTGCCAGCAGTTCTTGGGACTCCCTCCAAGAGACCCAGTACTTC
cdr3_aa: CASSSWDSLQETQYF

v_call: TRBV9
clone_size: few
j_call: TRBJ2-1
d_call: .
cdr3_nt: TGTGCCAGCAGCGTAGGACAGTCGTTCGACAATGAGCAGTTCTTC
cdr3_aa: CASSVGQSFDNEQFF

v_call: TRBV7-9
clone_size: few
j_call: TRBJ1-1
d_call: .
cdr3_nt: TGTGCCAGCAGATCCCCAGGCGGCAGGACCAACACTGAAGCTTTCTTT
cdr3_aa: CASRSPGGRTNTEAFF

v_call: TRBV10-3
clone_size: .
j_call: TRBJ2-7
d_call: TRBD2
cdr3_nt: TGTGCCATCAGACCCAGTAGCGGGGCTGATTCCTACGAGCAGTACTTC
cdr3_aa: CAIRPSSGADSYEQYF

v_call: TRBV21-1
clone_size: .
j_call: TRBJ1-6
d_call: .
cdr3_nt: TGTGCCAGCAGCACCCGGGACAGGGGCCTTTATAATTCACCCCTCCACTTT
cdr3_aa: CASSTRDRGLYNSPLHF

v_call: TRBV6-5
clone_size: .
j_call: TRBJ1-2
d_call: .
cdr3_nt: TGTGCCAGCAGTTATGGGGGGACGGATGGCTACACCTTC
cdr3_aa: CASSYGGTDGYTF

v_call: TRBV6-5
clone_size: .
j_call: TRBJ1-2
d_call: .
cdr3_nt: TGTGCCAGCAGTTACGGCGCGGGCGCTTATAGCTACACCTTC
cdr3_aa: CASSYGAGAYSYTF

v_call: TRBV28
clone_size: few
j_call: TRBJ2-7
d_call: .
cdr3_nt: TGTGCCAGCAGTACCCACCCGGGCCCTCCCTACGAGCAGTACTTC
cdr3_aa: CASSTHPGPPYEQYF

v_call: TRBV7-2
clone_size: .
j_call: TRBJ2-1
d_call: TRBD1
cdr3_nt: TGTGCCTGCAGCAGGCAGACAGGGCTCATTGGGAATGAGCAGTTCTTC
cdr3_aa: CACSRQTGLIGNEQFF

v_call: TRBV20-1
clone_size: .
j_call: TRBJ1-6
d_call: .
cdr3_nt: TGCAGTGCTAGAGGGGTCGGGGGCGGTTCACCCCTCCACTTT
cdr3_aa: CSARGVGGGSPLHF

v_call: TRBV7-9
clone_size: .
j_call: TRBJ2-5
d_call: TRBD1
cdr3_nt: TGTGCCAGCAGCAACCGGGACAGTGGGCCGGAGACCCAGTACTTC
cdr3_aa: CASSNRDSGPETQYF

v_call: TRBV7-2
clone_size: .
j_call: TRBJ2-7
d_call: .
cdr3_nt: TGTGCCAGCAGCTTAGGGTGGGACTCCTACGAGCAGTACTTC
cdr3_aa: CASSLGWDSYEQYF

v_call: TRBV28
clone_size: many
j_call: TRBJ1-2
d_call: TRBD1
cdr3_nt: TGTGCCAGCAGTTCTGGACAGGGAGGCGGCTACACCTTC
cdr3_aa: CASSSGQGGGYTF

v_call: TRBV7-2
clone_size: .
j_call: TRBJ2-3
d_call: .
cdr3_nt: TGTGCCTGCAGCCCCCGACTCGGGGGTCCTAGCACAGATACGCAGTATTTT
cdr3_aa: CACSPRLGGPSTDTQYF

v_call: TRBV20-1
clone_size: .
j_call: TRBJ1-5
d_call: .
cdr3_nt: TGCAGTTGGGTCTTGGAAGATCAGCCCCAGCATTTT
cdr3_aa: CSWVLEDQPQHF

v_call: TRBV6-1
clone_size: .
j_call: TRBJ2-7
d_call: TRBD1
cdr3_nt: TGTGCCAGCAGGAGGGGGACAGGGGTCTTTTACGAGCAGTACTTC
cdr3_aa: CASRRGTGVFYEQYF

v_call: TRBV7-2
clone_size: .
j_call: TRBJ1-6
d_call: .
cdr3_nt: TGTGCCAGCAGCTTGGGACCAACCTATAATTCACCCCTCCACTTT
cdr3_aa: CASSLGPTYNSPLHF